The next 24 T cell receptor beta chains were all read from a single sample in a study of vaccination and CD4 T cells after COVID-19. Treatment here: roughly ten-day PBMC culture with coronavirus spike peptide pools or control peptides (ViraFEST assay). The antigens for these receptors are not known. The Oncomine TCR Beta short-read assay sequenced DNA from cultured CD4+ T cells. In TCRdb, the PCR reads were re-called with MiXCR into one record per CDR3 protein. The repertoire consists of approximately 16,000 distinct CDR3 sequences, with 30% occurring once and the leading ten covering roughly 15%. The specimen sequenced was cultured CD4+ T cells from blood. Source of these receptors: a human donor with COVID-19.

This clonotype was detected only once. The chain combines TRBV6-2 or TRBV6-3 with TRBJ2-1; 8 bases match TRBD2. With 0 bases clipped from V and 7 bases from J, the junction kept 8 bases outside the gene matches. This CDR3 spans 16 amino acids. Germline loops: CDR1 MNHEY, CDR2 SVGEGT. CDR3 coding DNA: TGTGCCAGCAGTTACTCTAGCGGGACCCCTGGGAATGAGCAGTTCTTC. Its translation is CASSYSSGTPGNEQFF.

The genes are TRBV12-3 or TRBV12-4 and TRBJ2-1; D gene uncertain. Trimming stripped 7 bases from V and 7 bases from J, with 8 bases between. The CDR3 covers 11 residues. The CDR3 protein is CASTTQNEQFF. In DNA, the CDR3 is TGTGCCAGCACGACCCAAAATGAGCAGTTCTTC.

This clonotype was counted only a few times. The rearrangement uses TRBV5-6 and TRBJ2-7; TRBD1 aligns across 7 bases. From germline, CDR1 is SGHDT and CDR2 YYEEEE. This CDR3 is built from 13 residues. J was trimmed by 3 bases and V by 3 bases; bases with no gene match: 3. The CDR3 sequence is CASSYGTDYEQYF. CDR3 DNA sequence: TGTGCCAGCAGCTATGGGACAGACTACGAGCAGTACTTC. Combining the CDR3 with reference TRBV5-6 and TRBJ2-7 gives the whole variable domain DAGVTQSPTHLIKTRGQQVTLRCSPKSGHDTVSWYQQALGQGPQFIFQYYEEEERQRGNFPDRFSGHQFPNYSSELNVNALLLGDSALYLCASSYGTDYEQYFGPGTRLTVT.

CDR3 coding DNA: TGTGCCTGGCAGACAGGGCCCGATACGCAGTATTTT. Its translation is CAWQTGPDTQYF. This chain links TRBV30 with TRBJ2-3; TRBD1 agrees at 7 bases. V lost 5 bases and J lost 6; bases outside the gene matches: 5. The V gene's germline CDR1 is GTSNPN and CDR2 SVGIG (reference sequence). The CDR3 sequence is 12 residues long.

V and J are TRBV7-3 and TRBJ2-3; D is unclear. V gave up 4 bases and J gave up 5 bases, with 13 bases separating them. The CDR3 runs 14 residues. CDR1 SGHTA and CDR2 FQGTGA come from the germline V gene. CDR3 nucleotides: TGTGCCAGCAGCTCCCTCAAGGAAGGAGATACGCAGTATTTT. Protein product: CASSSLKEGDTQYF.

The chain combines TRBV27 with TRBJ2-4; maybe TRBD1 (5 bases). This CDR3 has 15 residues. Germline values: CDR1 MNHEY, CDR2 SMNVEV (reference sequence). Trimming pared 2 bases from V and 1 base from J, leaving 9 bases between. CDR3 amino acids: CASSLQGEAKNIQYF. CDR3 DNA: TGTGCCAGCAGTTTACAGGGCGAGGCCAAAAACATTCAGTACTTC.

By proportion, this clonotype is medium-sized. The CDR3 nucleotides read TGTGCCAGCAGTTTTTTGGGGGTTGACTATGGCTACACCTTC. This gives the protein CASSFLGVDYGYTF. J is TRBJ1-2 and V is TRBV27, with D possibly matching TRBD1 (5 bases). The V end lost 3 bases, the J end lost 3 bases, and 11 bases lay between the germline ends. Per germline, CDR1 MNHEY and CDR2 SMNVEV (reference sequence). CDR3 length: 14 residues.

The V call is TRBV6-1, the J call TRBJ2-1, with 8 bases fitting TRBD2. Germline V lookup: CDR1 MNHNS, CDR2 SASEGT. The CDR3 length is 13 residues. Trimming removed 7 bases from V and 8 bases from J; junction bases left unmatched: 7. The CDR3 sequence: CASTSVGRDEQFF. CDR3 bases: TGTGCCAGCACCAGCGTCGGGAGGGATGAGCAGTTCTTC.

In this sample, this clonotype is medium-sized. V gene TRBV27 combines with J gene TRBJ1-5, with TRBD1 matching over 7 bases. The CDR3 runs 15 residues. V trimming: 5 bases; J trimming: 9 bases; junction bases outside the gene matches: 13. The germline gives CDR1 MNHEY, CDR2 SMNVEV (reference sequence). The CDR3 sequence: CASSENRDSYAPQHF. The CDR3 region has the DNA TGTGCCAGCAGTGAAAACCGGGACAGTTATGCGCCCCAGCATTTT.

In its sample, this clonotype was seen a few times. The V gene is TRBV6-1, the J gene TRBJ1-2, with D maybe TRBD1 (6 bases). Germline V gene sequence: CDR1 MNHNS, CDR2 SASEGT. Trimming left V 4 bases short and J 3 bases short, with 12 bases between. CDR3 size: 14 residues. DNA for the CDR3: TGTGCCAGCAGTGTTTCGGGGGGCGACTATGGCTACACCTTC. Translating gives CASSVSGGDYGYTF.

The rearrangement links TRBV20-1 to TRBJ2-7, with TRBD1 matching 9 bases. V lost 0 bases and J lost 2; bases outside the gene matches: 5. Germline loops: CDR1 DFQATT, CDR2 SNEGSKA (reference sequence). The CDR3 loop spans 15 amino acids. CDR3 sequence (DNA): TGCAGTGCTAGAGATCTTCGGACAGGGGCCTACGAGCAGTACTTC. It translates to CSARDLRTGAYEQYF.

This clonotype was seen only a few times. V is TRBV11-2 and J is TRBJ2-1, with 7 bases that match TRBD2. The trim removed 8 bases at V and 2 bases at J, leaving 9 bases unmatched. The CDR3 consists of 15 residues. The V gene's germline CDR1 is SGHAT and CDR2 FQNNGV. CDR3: CASLPRAGAYNEQFF. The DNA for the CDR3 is TGTGCCAGCCTGCCCCGGGCGGGGGCCTACAATGAGCAGTTCTTC.

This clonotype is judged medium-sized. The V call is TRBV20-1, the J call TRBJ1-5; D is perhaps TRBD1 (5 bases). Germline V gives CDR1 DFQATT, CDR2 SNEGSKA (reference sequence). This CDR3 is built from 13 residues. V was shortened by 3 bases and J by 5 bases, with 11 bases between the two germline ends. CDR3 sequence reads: CSARGREDQPQHF. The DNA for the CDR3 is TGCAGTGCTAGGGGCAGGGAGGATCAGCCCCAGCATTTT.

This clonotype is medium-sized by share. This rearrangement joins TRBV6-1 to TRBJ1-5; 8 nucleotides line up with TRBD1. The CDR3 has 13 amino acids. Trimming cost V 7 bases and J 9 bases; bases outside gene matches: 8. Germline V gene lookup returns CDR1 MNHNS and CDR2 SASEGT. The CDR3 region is CASTYGQGGPQHF. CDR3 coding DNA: TGTGCCAGCACCTACGGACAGGGAGGGCCCCAGCATTTT.

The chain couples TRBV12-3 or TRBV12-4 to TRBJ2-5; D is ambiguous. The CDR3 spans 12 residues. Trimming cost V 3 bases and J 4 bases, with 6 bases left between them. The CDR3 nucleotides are TGTGCCAGCAGTTTGTATGGAGAGACCCAGTACTTC. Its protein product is CASSLYGETQYF.

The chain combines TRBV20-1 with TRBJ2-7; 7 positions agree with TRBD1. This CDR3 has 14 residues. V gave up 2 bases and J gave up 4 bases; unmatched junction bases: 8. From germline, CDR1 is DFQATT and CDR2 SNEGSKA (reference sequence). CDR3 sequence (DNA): TGCAGTGCTAGATCCGGGACAGCTCTATACGAGCAGTACTTC. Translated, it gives CSARSGTALYEQYF.

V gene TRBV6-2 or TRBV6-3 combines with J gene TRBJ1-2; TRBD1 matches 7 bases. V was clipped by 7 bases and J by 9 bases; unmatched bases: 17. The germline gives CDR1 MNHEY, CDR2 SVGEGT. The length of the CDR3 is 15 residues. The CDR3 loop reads CASTRTGQVRLSYTF. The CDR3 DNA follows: TGTGCCAGCACCCGAACCGGACAGGTTCGATTGAGCTACACCTTC.

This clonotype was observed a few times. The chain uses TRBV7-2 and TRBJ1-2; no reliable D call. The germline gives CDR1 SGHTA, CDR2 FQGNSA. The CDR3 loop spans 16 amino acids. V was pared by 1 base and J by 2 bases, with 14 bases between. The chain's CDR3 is CASSLEGVGSNYGYTF. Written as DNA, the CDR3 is TGTGCCAGCAGCTTAGAAGGTGTGGGGTCAAACTATGGCTACACCTTC.

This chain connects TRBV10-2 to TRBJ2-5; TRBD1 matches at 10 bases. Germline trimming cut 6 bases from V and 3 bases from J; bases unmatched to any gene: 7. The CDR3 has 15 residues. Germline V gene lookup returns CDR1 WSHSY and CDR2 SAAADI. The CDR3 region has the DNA TGCGCCAGCAGGGACAGGGGGTTGAAGAAAGAGACCCAGTACTTC. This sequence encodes CASRDRGLKKETQYF.

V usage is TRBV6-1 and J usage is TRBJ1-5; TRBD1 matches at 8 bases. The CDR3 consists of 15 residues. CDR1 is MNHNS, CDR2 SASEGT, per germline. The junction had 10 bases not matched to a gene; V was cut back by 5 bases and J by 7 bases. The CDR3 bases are TGTGCCAGCAGTCCCAATCCAGGGGGCAGACAGCCCCAGCATTTT. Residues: CASSPNPGGRQPQHF.

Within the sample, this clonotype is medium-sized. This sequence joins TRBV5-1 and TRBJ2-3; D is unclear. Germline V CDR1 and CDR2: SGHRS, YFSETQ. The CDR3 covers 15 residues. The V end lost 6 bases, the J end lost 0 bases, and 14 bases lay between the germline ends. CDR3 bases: TGCGCCAGCAAGGAATACAGTTCTAGCACAGATACGCAGTATTTT. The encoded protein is CASKEYSSSTDTQYF.

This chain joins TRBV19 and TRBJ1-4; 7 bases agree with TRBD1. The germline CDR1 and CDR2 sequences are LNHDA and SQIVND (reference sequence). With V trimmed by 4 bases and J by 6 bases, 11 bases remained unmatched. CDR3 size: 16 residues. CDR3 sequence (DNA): TGTGCCAGTAGTACAACTAGACAGGGAGTTGATGAAAAACTGTTTTTT. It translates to CASSTTRQGVDEKLFF.

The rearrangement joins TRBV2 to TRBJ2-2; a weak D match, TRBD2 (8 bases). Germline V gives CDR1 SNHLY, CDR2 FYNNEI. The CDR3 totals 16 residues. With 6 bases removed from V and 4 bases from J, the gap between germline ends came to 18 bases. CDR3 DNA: TGTGCCAGCAGGGAACAGGGGACTAGTGTCACCGGGGAGCTGTTTTTT. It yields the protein CASREQGTSVTGELFF.

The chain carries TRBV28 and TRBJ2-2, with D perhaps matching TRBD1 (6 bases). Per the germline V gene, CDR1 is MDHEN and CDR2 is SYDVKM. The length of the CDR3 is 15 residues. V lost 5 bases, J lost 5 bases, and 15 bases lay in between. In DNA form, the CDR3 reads TGTGCCAGCAGTCGCTCACAGGGACGGACCGGGGAGCTGTTTTTT. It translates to CASSRSQGRTGELFF.